Presented here are 15 T cell receptor beta chains from one specimen sequenced in a study of blood T cell repertoires in COVID-19. This table comes from immunoSEQ multiplex PCR, and its TCRdb copy is limited to in-frame clones, with some not included. The repertoire holds about 400,000 clones, with about 90% as singletons. Material for sequencing was PBMCs or T cells enriched from blood (not recorded which). Receptor source: a young woman with acute COVID-19.

The chain has TRBV29-1 and TRBJ2-3; D possibly corresponds to TRBD2 (7 bases). The CDR3 sequence is 17 residues long. V was trimmed by 4 bases and J by 4 bases, leaving 24 bases between them. Germline V gives CDR1 SQVTM, CDR2 ANQGSEA. CDR3: CSVGIPRGGALSDTQYF. In nucleotides, the CDR3 is TGCAGCGTTGGCATCCCGCGTGGGGGGGCGTTGTCAGATACGCAGTATTTT.

The V call is TRBV5-1, the J call TRBJ1-1, with 8 nucleotides matching TRBD1. Per germline, CDR1 SGHRS and CDR2 YFSETQ. The V and J ends lost 3 bases and 4 bases, in that order; junction bases with no gene match: 8. The CDR3 runs 15 residues. The CDR3 is CASSSDGQGGTEAFF. CDR3 sequence (DNA): TGCGCCAGCAGCTCCGACGGACAGGGTGGCACTGAAGCTTTCTTT.

V and J are TRBV25-1 and TRBJ2-7, with no clear D. Germline CDR1 is MGHDK and CDR2 is SYGVNS. The CDR3 is 12 residues long. The V gene lost 4 bases and the J gene lost 3 bases, with 7 bases spanning the gap. This CDR3 is CASSGAHYEQYF. The CDR3 DNA reads as TGTGCCAGCAGTGGGGCCCACTACGAGCAGTACTTC.

The genes are TRBV7-8 and TRBJ1-2; perhaps TRBD1 as D (6 bases). CDR3 length: 19 residues. V lost 5 bases to trimming and J lost 2 bases, with 27 bases between them. The germline V gene has CDR1 SGHVS and CDR2 FQNEAQ. The chain's CDR3 is CASSGRDPGHKGGNYGYTF. CDR3 sequence (DNA): TGTGCCAGCAGCGGTAGGGACCCGGGCCACAAAGGGGGAAACTATGGCTACACCTTC.

Regarding this clone: Other nucleotide sequences in the sample specify the same CDR3. V and J are TRBV7-9 and TRBJ1-1, with D uncertain. Germline V gives CDR1 SEHNR, CDR2 FQNEAQ (reference sequence). This CDR3 contains 13 residues. V shed 2 bases and J shed 8 bases, with 12 bases lying between them. CDR3 coding DNA: TGTGCCAGCAGCTTAATTCAGGCAGGAGAAGCTTTCTTT. This codes for CASSLIQAGEAFF.

The chain employs TRBV18 and TRBJ2-7; TRBD1 matches at 11 bases. Germline V gene lookup returns CDR1 KGHSH and CDR2 LQKENI. This CDR3 region has 15 residues. The trim removed 1 base at V and 7 bases at J, leaving 6 bases unmatched. As DNA, the CDR3 is TGTGCCAGCTCACCACTTGGACAGGGGGCTTGGGAGCAGTACTTC. This sequence encodes CASSPLGQGAWEQYF.

In this sample, this clone turned up once. V and J are TRBV28 and TRBJ2-3, with TRBD2 as a possible D gene (7 bases). Germline CDR1 and CDR2: MDHEN and SYDVKM. This CDR3 contains 17 residues. The germline V and J ends were trimmed by 3 bases and 4 bases, with 20 bases remaining between them. This CDR3 is CASSFQIRGAPADTQYF. Here the CDR3 DNA reads TGTGCCAGCAGTTTCCAGATCCGGGGGGCGCCGGCAGATACGCAGTATTTT. The full variable domain, rest sourced from reference TRBV28 and TRBJ2-3, is DVKVTQSSRYLVKRTGEKVFLECVQDMDHENMFWYRQDPGLGLRLIYFSYDVKMKEKGDIPEGYSVSREKKERFSLILESASTNQTSMYLCASSFQIRGAPADTQYFGPGTRLTVL.

The chain links TRBV24-1 to TRBJ1-5; 8 bases fit TRBD1. Germline V gene data show CDR1 as KGHDR and CDR2 as SFDVKD. V lost 9 bases to trimming and J lost 7 bases; unmatched junction nucleotides: 13. This CDR3 contains 15 residues. This CDR3 reads CATQQTGEVGQPQHF. The CDR3 bases are TGTGCCACCCAACAGACAGGGGAGGTCGGCCAGCCCCAGCATTTT.

The chain employs TRBV19 and TRBJ1-5; D may be TRBD1 (6 bases). Per the germline V gene, CDR1 is LNHDA and CDR2 is SQIVND (reference sequence). V dropped 6 bases and J dropped 4 bases, with 10 bases sitting between them. This CDR3 contains 13 residues. CDR3: CASRYRENQPQHF. CDR3 in DNA: TGTGCCAGTAGATACAGGGAGAATCAGCCCCAGCATTTT.

V and J are TRBV3-1 (or the pseudogene TRBV3-2) and TRBJ2-6; a weak D match, TRBD2 (5 bases). The ends were cut back, 4 bases at V and 0 bases at J, with 19 bases in the middle. From germline, CDR1 is LGHDT and CDR2 YNNKEL (reference sequence). This CDR3 is 19 amino acids long. CDR3 region: CASSLPPPSKISGANVLTF. The CDR3 DNA is TGTGCCAGCAGCCTCCCCCCGCCTAGCAAGATCTCTGGGGCCAACGTCCTGACTTTC.

The chain couples TRBV3-1 (or the pseudogene TRBV3-2) to TRBJ2-7, with no clear D. Trimming removed 3 bases at V and 0 bases at J, with 3 bases between. Germline assignment: CDR1 LGHDT and CDR2 YNNKEL (reference sequence). The CDR3 has 12 residues. CDR3 bases: TGTGCCAGCAGCCATAGCTCCTACGAGCAGTACTTC. This encodes CASSHSSYEQYF.

The chain is built from TRBV27 and TRBJ1-4; 10 nucleotides align to TRBD1. Germline-derived CDR1 and CDR2 are MNHEY and SMNVEV (reference sequence). V lost 5 bases to trimming and J lost 5 bases; unmatched junction nucleotides: 2. This CDR3 has 14 residues. CDR3 in amino acids: CASSPGQGNEKLFF. The CDR3 region has the DNA TGTGCCAGCAGTCCGGGACAGGGGAATGAAAAACTGTTTTTT.

The gene calls are TRBV5-1 and TRBJ2-7, with 7 nucleotides matching TRBD1. J lost 2 bases, V lost 0 bases, and 5 bases had no gene match. This CDR3 is 15 amino acids long. From germline, CDR1 is SGHRS and CDR2 YFSETQ. CDR3 sequence reads: CASSLVGTATYEQYF. DNA of the CDR3: TGCGCCAGCAGCTTGGTGGGGACAGCAACCTACGAGCAGTACTTC.

V and J are TRBV6-4 and TRBJ2-1; 9 bases align to TRBD2. The V segment lost 3 bases and the J segment 0 bases; nucleotides outside the gene matches: 3. CDR3 size: 16 residues. The germline V gene has CDR1 MRHNA and CDR2 SNTAGT. CDR3 sequence (DNA): TGTGCCAGCAGTGAGTCGACTAGCGGCTCCTACAATGAGCAGTTCTTC. This sequence encodes CASSESTSGSYNEQFF.

The chain employs TRBV10-3 and TRBJ2-3; a weak D match, TRBD2 (6 bases). Trimming stripped 0 bases from V and 6 bases from J, with 10 bases between. The germline V gene encodes CDR1 ENHRY and CDR2 SYGVKD. This CDR3 comprises 14 residues. The CDR3 coding sequence is TGTGCCATCAGTGAGTCGACTAGTGTGGATACGCAGTATTTT. It is translated as CAISESTSVDTQYF.